These 17 T cell receptor beta chains were sequenced from one sample in a study of cytomegalovirus exposure and HLA in healthy donors. PCR employed 60 Vbeta and 13 Jbeta primers. Measured with immunoSEQ multiplex PCR; TCRdb has only the in-frame clones, and not every one. The sample records over 150,000 clones, approximately 80% being singletons. Sequencing was performed on PBMCs. The receptors were sampled from a woman aged 40 to 49 in good health and CMV-seropositive.

This chain connects TRBV30 to TRBJ1-1; D may be TRBD1 (5 bases). The V end lost 6 bases, the J end lost 11 bases, and 31 bases lay between the germline ends. Germline CDR1 and CDR2: GTSNPN and SVGIG (reference sequence). The CDR3 consists of 16 residues. This chain's CDR3 is CACSRSIGGGRGLAFF. The CDR3, as DNA: TGTGCCTGCTCGCGCTCTATCGGGGGAGGTAGGGGTCTTGCTTTCTTT.

The chain employs TRBV6-6 and TRBJ1-1; 8 nucleotides align to TRBD1. Germline values: CDR1 MNHNY, CDR2 SVGAGI (reference sequence). V lost 4 bases, J lost 1 base, and 5 bases stayed unmatched. This CDR3 has 15 residues. Here the CDR3 reads CASSSSGTGNTEAFF. In DNA, the CDR3 is TGTGCCAGCAGTTCCTCTGGGACAGGGAACACTGAAGCTTTCTTT.

This clone was observed once. The V call is TRBV6-5, the J call TRBJ1-1; the match to TRBD1 covers 7 bases. With V trimmed by 8 bases and J by 3 bases, 12 bases remained unmatched. The V gene's germline CDR1 is MNHEY and CDR2 SVGAGI. The CDR3 is made up of 15 amino acids. CDR3 in amino acids: CASLTGYGVYTEAFF. CDR3 in DNA: TGTGCCAGCCTGACAGGGTATGGGGTTTACACTGAAGCTTTCTTT.

The chain carries TRBV19 and TRBJ1-1; 8 bases map to TRBD1. This CDR3 contains 14 residues. The germline gives CDR1 LNHDA, CDR2 SQIVND (reference sequence). J gave up 3 bases and V 5 bases, and 5 bases lay outside the gene matches. CDR3 loop: CASSQGAGHTEAFF. The CDR3 nucleotides are TGTGCCAGTAGTCAGGGGGCCGGGCACACTGAAGCTTTCTTT.

This clone has a handful of counts. This chain joins TRBV19 and TRBJ2-1; TRBD2 is a possible D gene (6 bases). The CDR3 sequence is 15 residues long. V gave up 5 bases and J gave up 5 bases, with 16 bases separating them. The germline V gene encodes CDR1 LNHDA and CDR2 SQIVND (reference sequence). The CDR3 loop reads CASSSGEAPNNEQFF. In DNA, the CDR3 is TGTGCCAGTAGTTCGGGGGAGGCGCCGAACAATGAGCAGTTCTTC.

This chain links TRBV10-2 with TRBJ2-7, with D perhaps TRBD2 (6 bases). V shed 2 bases and J shed 1 base, with 9 bases lying between them. Germline V gene lookup returns CDR1 WSHSY and CDR2 SAAADI. This CDR3 has 14 amino acids. The DNA of the CDR3 is TGCGCCAGCAGTGAGGGCGGGAATTCCTACGAGCAGTACTTC. Its translation is CASSEGGNSYEQYF.

The chain combines TRBV6-5 with TRBJ2-5; D might be TRBD1 (5 bases). Germline lookup yields CDR1 MNHEY and CDR2 SVGAGI. Trimming stripped 0 bases from V and 1 base from J, with 12 bases between. The CDR3 is 16 residues long. CDR3 DNA sequence: TGTGCCAGCAGTTACTCGGAGTCAACAGGCCAAGAGACCCAGTACTTC. Its protein product is CASSYSESTGQETQYF.

V and J are TRBV7-8 and TRBJ2-3; no clear D gene. Deletions cut 3 bases from V and 5 bases from J, with 21 bases between. The CDR3 loop spans 17 amino acids. Germline values: CDR1 SGHVS, CDR2 FQNEAQ. CDR3 sequence reads: CASSLGQNSLVGDTQYF. CDR3 coding DNA: TGTGCCAGCAGCTTGGGCCAAAATAGTTTAGTCGGAGATACGCAGTATTTT.

The chain is built from TRBV7-2 and TRBJ1-1; a weak D match, TRBD1 (5 bases). Trimming cost V 5 bases and J 6 bases, with 16 bases left between them. Germline lookup yields CDR1 SGHTA and CDR2 FQGNSA. CDR3 length: 14 amino acids. The CDR3 here is CASSPSRGFSEAFF. Written as DNA, the CDR3 is TGTGCCAGCAGCCCCAGTCGGGGGTTTTCTGAAGCTTTCTTT. Variable domain in full (rest from reference TRBV7-2 and TRBJ1-1): GAGVSQSPSNKVTEKGKDVELRCDPISGHTALYWYRQSLGQGLEFLIYFQGNSAPDKSGLPSDRFSAERTGGSVSTLTIQRTQQEDSAVYLCASSPSRGFSEAFFGQGTRLTVV.

The rearrangement uses TRBV7-9 and TRBJ2-7; the match to TRBD1 covers 9 bases. Germline-derived CDR1 and CDR2 are SEHNR and FQNEAQ (reference sequence). V shed 5 bases, J shed 0 bases, and the junction held 5 bases outside the gene matches. CDR3 length: 15 amino acids. Here the CDR3 DNA reads TGTGCCAGCAGCAAGGGGACAGGGAACTCCTACGAGCAGTACTTC. This encodes CASSKGTGNSYEQYF.

V and J are TRBV2 and TRBJ2-7; maybe TRBD2 (6 bases). The V end lost 6 bases, the J end lost 3 bases, and 18 bases lay between the germline ends. Germline loops: CDR1 SNHLY, CDR2 FYNNEI. This CDR3 region has 15 residues. CDR3 loop: CASRPPGRGNYEQYF. DNA of the CDR3: TGTGCCAGCAGGCCGCCCGGGCGGGGTAACTACGAGCAGTACTTC.

This sequence joins TRBV9 and TRBJ2-3; D uncertain. This CDR3 comprises 14 residues. V lost 4 bases and J 4 bases, leaving 13 bases between the germline ends. CDR1 SGDLS and CDR2 YYNGEE come from the germline V gene. The CDR3 nucleotides read TGTGCCAGCAGCTCTACTAAGATTGCAGATACGCAGTATTTT. This codes for CASSSTKIADTQYF.

In this sample, this clone turned up a few times. CDR3 protein: CASSDGQGFPEAFF. The CDR3 region has the DNA TGTGCCAGCAGTGATGGACAGGGGTTTCCTGAAGCTTTCTTT. The chain employs TRBV2 and TRBJ1-1; 9 bases agree with TRBD1. Germline CDR1 reads SNHLY; CDR2 reads FYNNEI. V gave up 3 bases and J gave up 6 bases; unmatched junction bases: 5. This CDR3 comprises 14 residues.

The CDR3 DNA reads TGTGCCTGGACCCATTTTAGCGGAACTGAAGCTTTCTTT. It yields the protein CAWTHFSGTEAFF. The chain carries TRBV30 and TRBJ1-1; D ambiguous. V lost 4 bases, J lost 5 bases, and 14 bases lay in between. The V gene's germline CDR1 is GTSNPN and CDR2 SVGIG (reference sequence). The length of the CDR3 is 13 residues.

This clone showed up just a few times. The chain links TRBV7-9 to TRBJ1-1, with D uncertain. The germline gives CDR1 SEHNR, CDR2 FQNEAQ (reference sequence). CDR3 length: 13 residues. V lost 7 bases and J lost 3, with 12 bases in between. This CDR3 is CASTFGGDTEAFF. Written as DNA, the CDR3 is TGTGCCAGCACCTTTGGCGGGGACACTGAAGCTTTCTTT.

V usage is TRBV10-3 and J usage is TRBJ1-2; maybe TRBD1 (6 bases). Germline values: CDR1 ENHRY, CDR2 SYGVKD. CDR3 length equals 13 residues. The ends were cut back, 4 bases at V and 6 bases at J, with 12 bases in the middle. CDR3 coding DNA: TGTGCCATCAGTGGGGGGCCTGGGGATGGCTACACCTTC. Protein: CAISGGPGDGYTF.

The V gene is TRBV13, the J gene TRBJ2-1; 10 bases are shared with TRBD2. From germline, CDR1 is PRHDT and CDR2 FYEKMQ (reference sequence). V lost 5 bases to trimming and J lost 8 bases; unmatched junction nucleotides: 9. This CDR3 contains 15 residues. The CDR3 DNA is TGTGCCAGCAGCCCTAGCGGGAGAGGTGGGGATGAGCAGTTCTTC. Residues: CASSPSGRGGDEQFF.